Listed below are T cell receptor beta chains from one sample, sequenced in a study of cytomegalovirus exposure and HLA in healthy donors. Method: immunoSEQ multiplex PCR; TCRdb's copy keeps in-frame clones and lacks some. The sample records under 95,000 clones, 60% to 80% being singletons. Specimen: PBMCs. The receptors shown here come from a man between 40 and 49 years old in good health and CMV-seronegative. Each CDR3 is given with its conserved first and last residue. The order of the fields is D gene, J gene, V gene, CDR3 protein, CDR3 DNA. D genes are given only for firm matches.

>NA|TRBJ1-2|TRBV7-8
CASGGGSYGYTF
TGTGCCAGCGGCGGGGGGTCCTATGGCTACACCTTC
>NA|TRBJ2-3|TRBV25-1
CASSEYRDTDTQYF
TGTGCCAGCAGTGAATATCGGGACACAGATACGCAGTATTTT
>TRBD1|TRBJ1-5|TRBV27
CASRRGQGANQPQHF
TGTGCCAGCAGAAGGGGACAGGGGGCGAATCAGCCCCAGCATTTT
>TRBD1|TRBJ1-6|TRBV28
CASSFGTAYNSPLHF
TGTGCCAGCAGTTTTGGGACAGCCTATAATTCACCCCTCCACTTT
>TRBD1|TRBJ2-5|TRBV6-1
CASRPTGPETQYF
TGTGCCAGCAGACCGACAGGGCCCGAGACCCAGTACTTC
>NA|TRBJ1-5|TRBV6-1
CASSEVPVSQPQHF
TGTGCCAGCAGTGAAGTGCCAGTCTCGCAGCCCCAGCATTTT
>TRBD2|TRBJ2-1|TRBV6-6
CASSYSGLASEQFF
TGTGCCAGCAGTTACTCCGGACTAGCAAGTGAGCAGTTCTTC
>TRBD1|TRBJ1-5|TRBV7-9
CASSPPGQGNQPQHF
TGTGCCAGCAGCCCGCCCGGACAGGGAAATCAGCCCCAGCATTTT
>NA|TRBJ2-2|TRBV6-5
CASRQGVGTGELFF
TGTGCCAGCAGACAGGGAGTAGGCACCGGGGAGCTGTTTTTT
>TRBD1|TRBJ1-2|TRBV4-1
CASSQGTGVYGYTF
TGCGCCAGCAGCCAAGGGACAGGGGTTTATGGCTACACCTTC
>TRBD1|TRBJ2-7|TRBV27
CASRDRPYSYEQYF
TGTGCCAGCCGGGACAGACCCTACTCCTACGAGCAGTACTTC
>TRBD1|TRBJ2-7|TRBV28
CASRSGTGSYEQYF
TGTGCCAGCAGATCCGGGACAGGCTCCTACGAGCAGTACTTC
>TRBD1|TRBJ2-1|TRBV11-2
CASSLAGTGPYNEQFF
TGTGCCAGCAGCTTGGCCGGGACAGGGCCCTACAATGAGCAGTTCTTC
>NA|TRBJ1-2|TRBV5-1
CASSLNPRGSGGGYTF
TGCGCCAGCAGCTTGAACCCGAGAGGGTCCGGCGGTGGCTACACCTTC